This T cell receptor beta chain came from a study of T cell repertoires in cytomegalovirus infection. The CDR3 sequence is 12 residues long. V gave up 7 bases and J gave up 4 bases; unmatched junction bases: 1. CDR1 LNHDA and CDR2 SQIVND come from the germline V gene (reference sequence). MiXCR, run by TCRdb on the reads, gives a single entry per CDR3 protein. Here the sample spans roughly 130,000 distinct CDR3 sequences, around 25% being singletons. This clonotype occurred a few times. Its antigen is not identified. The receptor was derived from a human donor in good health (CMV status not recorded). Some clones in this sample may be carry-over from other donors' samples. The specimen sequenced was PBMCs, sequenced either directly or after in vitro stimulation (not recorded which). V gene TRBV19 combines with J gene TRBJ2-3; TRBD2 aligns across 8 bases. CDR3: CASTGRADTQYF. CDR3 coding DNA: TGTGCCAGTACCGGGAGGGCAGATACGCAGTATTTT.